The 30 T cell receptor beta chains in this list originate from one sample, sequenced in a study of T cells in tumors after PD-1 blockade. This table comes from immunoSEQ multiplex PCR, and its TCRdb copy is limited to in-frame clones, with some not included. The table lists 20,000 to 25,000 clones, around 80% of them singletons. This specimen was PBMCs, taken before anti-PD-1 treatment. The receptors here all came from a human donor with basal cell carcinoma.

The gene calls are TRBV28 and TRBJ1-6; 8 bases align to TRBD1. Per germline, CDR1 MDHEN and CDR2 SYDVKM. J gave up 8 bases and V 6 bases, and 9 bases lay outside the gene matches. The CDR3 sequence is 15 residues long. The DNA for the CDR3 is TGTGCCAGCAGCGTGCCGGACAGGGTAGATTCACCCCTCCACTTT. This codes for CASSVPDRVDSPLHF.

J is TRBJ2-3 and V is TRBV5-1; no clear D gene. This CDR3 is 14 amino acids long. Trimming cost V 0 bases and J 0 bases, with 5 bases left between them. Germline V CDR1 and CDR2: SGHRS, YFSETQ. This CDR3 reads CASSLDYSTDTQYF. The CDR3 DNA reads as TGCGCCAGCAGCTTGGACTACAGCACAGATACGCAGTATTTT.

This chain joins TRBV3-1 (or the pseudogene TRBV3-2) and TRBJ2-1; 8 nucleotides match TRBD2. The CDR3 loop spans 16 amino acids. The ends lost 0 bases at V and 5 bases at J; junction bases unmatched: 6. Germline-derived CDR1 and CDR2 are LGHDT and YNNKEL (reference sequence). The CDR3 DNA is TGTGCCAGCAGCCAAGATTCGACGGGAGGGCACAATGAGCAGTTCTTC. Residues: CASSQDSTGGHNEQFF.

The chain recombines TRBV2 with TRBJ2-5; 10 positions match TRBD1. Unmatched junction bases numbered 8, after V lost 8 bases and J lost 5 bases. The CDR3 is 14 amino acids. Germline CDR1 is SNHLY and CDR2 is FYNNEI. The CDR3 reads CASGPGTGAETQYF. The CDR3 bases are TGTGCCAGCGGTCCCGGGACAGGGGCGGAGACCCAGTACTTC.

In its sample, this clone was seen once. The CDR3 reads CASSRAGDPTEAFF. CDR3 nucleotides: TGTGCCAGCAGCAGGGCTGGGGACCCCACTGAAGCTTTCTTT. This chain links TRBV9 with TRBJ1-1; TRBD1 might be the D (5 bases). Per the germline V gene, CDR1 is SGDLS and CDR2 is YYNGEE. This CDR3 contains 14 residues. V lost 4 bases and J 4 bases, leaving 14 bases between the germline ends.

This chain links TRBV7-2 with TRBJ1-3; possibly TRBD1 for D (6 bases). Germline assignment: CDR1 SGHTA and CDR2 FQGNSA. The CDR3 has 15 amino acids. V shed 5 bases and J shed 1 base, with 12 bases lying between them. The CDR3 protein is CASSNTGTSGNTIYF. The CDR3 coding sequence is TGTGCCAGCAGCAACACCGGGACATCTGGAAACACCATATATTTT.

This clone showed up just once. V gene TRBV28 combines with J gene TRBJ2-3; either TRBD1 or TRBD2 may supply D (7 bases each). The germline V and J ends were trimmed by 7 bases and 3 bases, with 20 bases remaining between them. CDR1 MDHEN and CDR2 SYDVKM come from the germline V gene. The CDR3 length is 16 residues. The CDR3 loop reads CASTDPGRGGTDTQYF. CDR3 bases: TGTGCCAGCACCGACCCGGGCAGGGGGGGTACAGATACGCAGTATTTT. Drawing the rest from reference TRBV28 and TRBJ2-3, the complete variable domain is DVKVTQSSRYLVKRTGEKVFLECVQDMDHENMFWYRQDPGLGLRLIYFSYDVKMKEKGDIPEGYSVSREKKERFSLILESASTNQTSMYLCASTDPGRGGTDTQYFGPGTRLTVL.

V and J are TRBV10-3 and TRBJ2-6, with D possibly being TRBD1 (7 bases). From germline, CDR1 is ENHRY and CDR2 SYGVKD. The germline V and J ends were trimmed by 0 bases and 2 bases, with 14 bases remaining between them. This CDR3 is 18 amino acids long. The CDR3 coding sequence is TGTGCCATCAGTGAGTCGTTTGGAGGGGGCACTGGGGCCAACGTCCTGACTTTC. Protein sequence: CAISESFGGGTGANVLTF.

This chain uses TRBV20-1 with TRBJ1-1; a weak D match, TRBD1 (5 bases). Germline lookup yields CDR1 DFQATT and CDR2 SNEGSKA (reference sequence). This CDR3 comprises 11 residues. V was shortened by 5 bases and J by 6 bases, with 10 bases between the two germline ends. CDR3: CSAGLGAEAFF. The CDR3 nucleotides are TGCAGTGCTGGGCTAGGGGCTGAAGCTTTCTTT.

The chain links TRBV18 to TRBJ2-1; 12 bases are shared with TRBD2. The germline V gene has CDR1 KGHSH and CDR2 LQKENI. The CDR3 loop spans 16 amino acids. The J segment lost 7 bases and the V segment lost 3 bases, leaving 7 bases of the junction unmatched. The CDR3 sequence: CASSPALAGGNNEQFF. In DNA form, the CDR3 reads TGTGCCAGCTCACCGGCGCTAGCGGGAGGGAATAATGAGCAGTTCTTC.

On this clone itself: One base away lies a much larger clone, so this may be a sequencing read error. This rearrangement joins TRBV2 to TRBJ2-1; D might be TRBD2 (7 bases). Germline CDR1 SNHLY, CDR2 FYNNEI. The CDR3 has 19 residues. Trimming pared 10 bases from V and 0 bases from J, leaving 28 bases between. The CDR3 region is CATCEGGAGEGSSYNEQFF. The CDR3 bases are TGTGCCACCTGTGAAGGGGGGGCGGGGGAGGGGAGCTCCTACAATGAGCAGTTCTTC.

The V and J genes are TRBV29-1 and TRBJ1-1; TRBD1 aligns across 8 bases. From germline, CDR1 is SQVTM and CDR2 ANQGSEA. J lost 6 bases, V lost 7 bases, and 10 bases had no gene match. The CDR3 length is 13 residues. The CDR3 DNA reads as TGCAGCGGCGGACAGGGTTCTGGTGCTGAAGCTTTCTTT. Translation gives CSGGQGSGAEAFF.

The CDR3 reads CASREQGPNTEAFF. DNA of the CDR3: TGTGCCAGCAGGGAACAGGGGCCAAACACTGAAGCTTTCTTT. The gene calls are TRBV28 and TRBJ1-1; 7 bases line up with TRBD1. Trimming cost V 6 bases and J 2 bases; bases outside gene matches: 6. CDR1 is MDHEN and CDR2 is SYDVKM in the germline V gene. There are 14 residues in the CDR3.

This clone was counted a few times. The DNA of the CDR3 is TGTGCCAGCTCACCAGGAGCGGGGATGCAGGATACGCAGTATTTT. Its protein product is CASSPGAGMQDTQYF. This chain links TRBV18 with TRBJ2-3; 7 bases map to TRBD2. Germline lookup yields CDR1 KGHSH and CDR2 LQKENI. The CDR3 has 15 residues. V was clipped by 2 bases and J by 6 bases; unmatched bases: 8.

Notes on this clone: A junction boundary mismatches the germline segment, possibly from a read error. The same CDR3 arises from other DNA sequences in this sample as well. The CDR3 DNA sequence: TGTCCCAGCTGTTATGGGGGGGCGGGGGCGGGGAGCTCCTACAATGAGCAGTTCTTC. Translating gives CPSCYGGAGAGSSYNEQFF. The rearrangement joins TRBV2 to TRBJ2-1; possibly TRBD2 for D (7 bases). The CDR3 contains 19 residues. Germline V gene data show CDR1 as SNHLY and CDR2 as FYNNEI.

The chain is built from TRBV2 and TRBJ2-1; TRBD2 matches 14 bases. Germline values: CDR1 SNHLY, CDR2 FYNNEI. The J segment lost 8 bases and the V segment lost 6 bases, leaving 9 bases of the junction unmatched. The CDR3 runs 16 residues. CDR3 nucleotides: TGTGCCAGCAGACACAGACTAGCGGGAGGGTCCCATGAGCAGTTCTTC. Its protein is CASRHRLAGGSHEQFF.

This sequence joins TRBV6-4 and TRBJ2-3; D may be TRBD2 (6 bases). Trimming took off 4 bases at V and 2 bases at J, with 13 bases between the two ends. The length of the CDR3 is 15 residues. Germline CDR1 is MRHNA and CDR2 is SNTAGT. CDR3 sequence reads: CASSGRGPLTDTQYF. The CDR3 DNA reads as TGTGCCAGCAGTGGGCGGGGCCCCCTCACAGATACGCAGTATTTT.

CDR3 bases: TGTGCCAGCAGTTACTCTGCAGGGGAAGGTGGTAATGAGCAGTTCTTC. It encodes CASSYSAGEGGNEQFF. The chain carries TRBV6-5 and TRBJ2-1; D is perhaps TRBD1 (6 bases). The CDR3 runs to 16 residues. V dropped 0 bases and J dropped 7 bases, with 16 bases sitting between them. The germline CDR1 and CDR2 sequences are MNHEY and SVGAGI.

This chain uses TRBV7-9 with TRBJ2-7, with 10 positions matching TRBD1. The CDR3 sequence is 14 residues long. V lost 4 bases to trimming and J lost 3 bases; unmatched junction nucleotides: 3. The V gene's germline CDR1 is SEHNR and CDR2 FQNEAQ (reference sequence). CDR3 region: CASSSGTGDYEQYF. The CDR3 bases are TGTGCCAGCAGCTCCGGGACAGGGGACTACGAGCAGTACTTC.

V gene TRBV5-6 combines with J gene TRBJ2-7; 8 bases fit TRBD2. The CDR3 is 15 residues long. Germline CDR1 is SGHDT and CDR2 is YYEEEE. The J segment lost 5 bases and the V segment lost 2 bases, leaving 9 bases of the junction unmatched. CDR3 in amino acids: CASSFSGMSWHEQYF. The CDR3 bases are TGTGCCAGCAGCTTTAGCGGGATGTCGTGGCACGAGCAGTACTTC.

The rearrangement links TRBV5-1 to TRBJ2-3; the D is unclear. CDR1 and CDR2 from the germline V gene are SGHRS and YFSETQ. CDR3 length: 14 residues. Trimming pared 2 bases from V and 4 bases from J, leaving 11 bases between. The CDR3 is CASSFGYNPDTQYF. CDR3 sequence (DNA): TGCGCCAGCAGCTTCGGGTATAATCCAGATACGCAGTATTTT.

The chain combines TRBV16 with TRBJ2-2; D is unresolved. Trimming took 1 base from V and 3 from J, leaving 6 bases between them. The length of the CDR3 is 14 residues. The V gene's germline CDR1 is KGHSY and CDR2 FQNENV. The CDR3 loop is CASSQLQYTGELFF. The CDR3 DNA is TGTGCCAGCAGCCAATTACAGTACACCGGGGAGCTGTTTTTT.

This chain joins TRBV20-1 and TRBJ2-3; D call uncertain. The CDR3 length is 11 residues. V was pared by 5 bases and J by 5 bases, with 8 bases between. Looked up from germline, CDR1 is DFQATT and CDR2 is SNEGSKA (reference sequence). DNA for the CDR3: TGCAGTGCTGTTAGGGAAGATACGCAGTATTTT. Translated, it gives CSAVREDTQYF.

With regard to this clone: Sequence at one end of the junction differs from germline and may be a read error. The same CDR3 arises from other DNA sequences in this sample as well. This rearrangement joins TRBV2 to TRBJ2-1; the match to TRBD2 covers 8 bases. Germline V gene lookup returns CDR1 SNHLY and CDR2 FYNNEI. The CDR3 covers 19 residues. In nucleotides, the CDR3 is TGTCCCAGCAGTTACGGGGGGGCGGGGGTGGGGAGCTCCTACAATGAGCAGTTCTTC. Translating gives CPSSYGGAGVGSSYNEQFF.

CDR3 residues: CASRPGHDGSGANVLTF. The CDR3 DNA reads TGCGCCAGCAGACCGGGACACGATGGCTCTGGGGCCAACGTCCTGACTTTC. The chain couples TRBV5-1 to TRBJ2-6; possibly TRBD1 for D (6 bases). This CDR3 comprises 17 residues. Looked up from germline, CDR1 is SGHRS and CDR2 is YFSETQ. V lost 5 bases and J lost 0, with 15 bases in between.

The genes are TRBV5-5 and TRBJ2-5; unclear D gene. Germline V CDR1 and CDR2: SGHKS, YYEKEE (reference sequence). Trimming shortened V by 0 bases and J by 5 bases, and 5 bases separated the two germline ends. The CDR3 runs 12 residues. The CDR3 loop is CASSLAWETQYF. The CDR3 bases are TGTGCCAGCAGCTTGGCATGGGAGACCCAGTACTTC.

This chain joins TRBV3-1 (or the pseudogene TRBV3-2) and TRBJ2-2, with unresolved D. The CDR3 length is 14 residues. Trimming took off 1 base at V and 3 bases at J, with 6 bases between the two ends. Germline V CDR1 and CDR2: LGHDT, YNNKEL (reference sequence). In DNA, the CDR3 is TGTGCCAGCAGCCAAGTGTCTTACACCGGGGAGCTGTTTTTT. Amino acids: CASSQVSYTGELFF.

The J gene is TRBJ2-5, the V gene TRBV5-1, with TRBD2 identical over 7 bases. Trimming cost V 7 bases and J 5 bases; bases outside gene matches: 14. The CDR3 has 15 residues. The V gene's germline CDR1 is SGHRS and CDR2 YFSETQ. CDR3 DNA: TGCGCCAGCCAGATCCGCGGCGGGGAGGGGGAGACCCAGTACTTC. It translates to CASQIRGGEGETQYF.

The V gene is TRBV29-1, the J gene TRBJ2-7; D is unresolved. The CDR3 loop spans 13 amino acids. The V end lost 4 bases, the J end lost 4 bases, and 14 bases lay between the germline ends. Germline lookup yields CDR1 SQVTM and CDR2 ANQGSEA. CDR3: CSVVGRTTYEQYF. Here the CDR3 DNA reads TGCAGCGTTGTAGGTCGGACCACTTACGAGCAGTACTTC.

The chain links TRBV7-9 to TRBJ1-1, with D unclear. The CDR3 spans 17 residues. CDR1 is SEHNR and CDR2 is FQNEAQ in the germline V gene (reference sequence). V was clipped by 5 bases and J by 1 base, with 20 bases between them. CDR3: CASSGGRGSWANTEAFF. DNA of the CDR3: TGTGCCAGCAGCGGAGGCCGGGGAAGTTGGGCGAACACTGAAGCTTTCTTT.